The entry below gives a single TCR beta chain sequence along with its context. The antigen is not known. This CDR3 contains 16 residues. Trimming stripped 0 bases from V and 1 base from J, with 10 bases between. CDR1 and CDR2 from the germline V gene are SGHAT and FQNNGV. This sample was taken from a study of cytomegalovirus exposure and HLA in healthy donors. PCR amplification relied on 60 Vbeta primers (plus 13 Jbeta primers). Authors' processing steps: Approximately 11 million shared chains were among approximately 87 million unique TCR beta chains counted in a later analysis. Clones were read by immunoSEQ multiplex PCR, and TCRdb kept only the in-frame ones, dropping some. V and J calls and clone size come straight from that table; D and trimming were deduced from the DNA. Counted here are some 150,000 clones, around 74% occurring once; the ten biggest clones make up around 6.6%. Study-level findings and limits: A later analysis found common viral pathogens apparently linked to several of the most significant clusters. Altogether, 164 TCR beta chains were recorded as cytomegalovirus-associated.

Source material: PBMCs. The sequence came from a man over 45 in good health and CMV-seropositive. The V and J genes are TRBV11-2 and TRBJ1-3; D unclear. The CDR3 region is CASSLDLVGSGNTIYF. As DNA, the CDR3 is TGTGCCAGCAGCTTAGACCTAGTAGGTTCTGGAAACACCATATATTTT.